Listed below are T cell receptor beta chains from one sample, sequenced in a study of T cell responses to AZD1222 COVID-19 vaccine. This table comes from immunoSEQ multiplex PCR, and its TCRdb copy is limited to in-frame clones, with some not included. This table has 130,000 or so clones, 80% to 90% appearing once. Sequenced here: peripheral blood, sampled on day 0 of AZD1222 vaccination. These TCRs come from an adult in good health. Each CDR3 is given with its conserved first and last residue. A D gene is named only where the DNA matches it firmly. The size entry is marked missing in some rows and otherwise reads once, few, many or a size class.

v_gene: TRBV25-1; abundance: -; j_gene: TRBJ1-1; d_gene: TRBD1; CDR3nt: TGTGCCAGCAGTCCTCCCACAGGGGGTACTGAAGCTTTCTTT; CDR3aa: CASSPPTGGTEAFF
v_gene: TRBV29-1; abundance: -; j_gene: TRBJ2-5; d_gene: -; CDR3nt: TGCAGCGTCCAAGAGGGGGGAGAGACCCAGTACTTC; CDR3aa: CSVQEGGETQYF
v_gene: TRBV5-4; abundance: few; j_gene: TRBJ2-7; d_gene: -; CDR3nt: TGTGCCAGCAGCTTCCGAGGCGGAGGGCGACCTACGCAGCAGTACTTC; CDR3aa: CASSFRGGGRPTQQYF
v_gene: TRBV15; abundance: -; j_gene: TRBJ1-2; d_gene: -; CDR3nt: TGTGCCACCAGCAGAGATGGGGGGTACTATGGCTACACCTTC; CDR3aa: CATSRDGGYYGYTF
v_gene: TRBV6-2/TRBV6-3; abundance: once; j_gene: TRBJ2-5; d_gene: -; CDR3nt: TGTGCCAGCAGTGAGGGTTCGGGACTCCAAGAGACCCAGTACTTC; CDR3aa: CASSEGSGLQETQYF
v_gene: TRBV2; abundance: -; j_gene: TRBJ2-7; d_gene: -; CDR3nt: TGTGCCAGCAGGGTAAGGGGGGAGAACGAGCAGTACTTC; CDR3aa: CASRVRGENEQYF
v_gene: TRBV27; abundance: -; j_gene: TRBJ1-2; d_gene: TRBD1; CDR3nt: TGTGCCAGCAGTTTAGGGACAGGGCCTCCGGGCTATGGCTACACCTTC; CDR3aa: CASSLGTGPPGYGYTF
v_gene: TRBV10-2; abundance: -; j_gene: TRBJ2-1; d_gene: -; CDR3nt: TGCGCCAGCACTCCCGGGGGGCTGAACAGTCAATCCTCCTACAATGAGCAGTTCTTC; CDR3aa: CASTPGGLNSQSSYNEQFF
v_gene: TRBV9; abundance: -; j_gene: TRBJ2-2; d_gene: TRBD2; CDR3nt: TGTGCCAGCAGCGTAGCGACTAGCGGGAGCCCAACGCGGACCGGGGAGCTGTTTTTT; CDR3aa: CASSVATSGSPTRTGELFF
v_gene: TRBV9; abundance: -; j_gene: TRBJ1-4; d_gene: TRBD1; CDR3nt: TGTGCCAGCAGCGAGCACACAGGGGGAGCAACTAATGAAAAACTGTTTTTT; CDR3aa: CASSEHTGGATNEKLFF
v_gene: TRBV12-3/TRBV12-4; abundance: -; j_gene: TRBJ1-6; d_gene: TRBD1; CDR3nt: TGTGCCACCCGCACAGGGGGCGGCTCACCCCTCCACTTT; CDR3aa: CATRTGGGSPLHF
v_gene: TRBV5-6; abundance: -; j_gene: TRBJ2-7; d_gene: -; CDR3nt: TGTGCCAGCAGCTTGTGGGGAGTTTTTGTAGCCTACGAGCAGTACTTC; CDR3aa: CASSLWGVFVAYEQYF
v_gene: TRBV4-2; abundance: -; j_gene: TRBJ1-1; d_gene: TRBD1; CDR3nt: TGTGCCAGCAGCCAACAGGGGGGGAACACTGAAGCTTTCTTT; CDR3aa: CASSQQGGNTEAFF
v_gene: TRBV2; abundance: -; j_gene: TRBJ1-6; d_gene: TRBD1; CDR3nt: TGTGCCAGCAGAAGACAGGGAAATTCACCCCTCCACTTT; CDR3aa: CASRRQGNSPLHF
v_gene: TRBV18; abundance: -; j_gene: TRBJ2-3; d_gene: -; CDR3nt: TGTGCCAGCTCACCATACGGGCTATCCACAGATACGCAGTATTTT; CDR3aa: CASSPYGLSTDTQYF
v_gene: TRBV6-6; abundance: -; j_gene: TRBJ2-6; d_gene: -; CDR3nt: TGTGCCAGCAGTTTAGGTCAGTCTGGGGCCAACGTCCTGACTTTC; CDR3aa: CASSLGQSGANVLTF
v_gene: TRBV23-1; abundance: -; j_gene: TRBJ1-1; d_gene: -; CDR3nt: TGCGCCAGCAGTCAATCACCCGGCTGCACTGAAGCTTTCTTT; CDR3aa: CASSQSPGCTEAFF
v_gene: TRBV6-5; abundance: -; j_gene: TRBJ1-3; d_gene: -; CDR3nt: TGTGCCAGCAGTTCTCTAGGCACCATATATTTT; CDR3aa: CASSSLGTIYF
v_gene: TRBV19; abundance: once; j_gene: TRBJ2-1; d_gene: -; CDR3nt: TGTGCCAGTAGTATTGATCTAGCCGCTGACAATGAGCAGTTCTTC; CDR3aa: CASSIDLAADNEQFF
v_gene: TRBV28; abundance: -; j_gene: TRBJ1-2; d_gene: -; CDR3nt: TGTGCCAGCAGTTTAGTAGGGGCAGGGTATAACTATGGCTACACCTTC; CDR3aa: CASSLVGAGYNYGYTF
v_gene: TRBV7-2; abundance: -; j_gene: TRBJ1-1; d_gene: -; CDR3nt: TGTGCCAGCAGTGACGACATTAACACTGAAGCTTTCTTT; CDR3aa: CASSDDINTEAFF
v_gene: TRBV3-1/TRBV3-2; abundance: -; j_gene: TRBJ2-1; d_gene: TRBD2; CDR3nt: TGTGCCAGCAGCCGGGGACTAGCGGGAGGCTCGGGGAATGAGCAGTTCTTC; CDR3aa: CASSRGLAGGSGNEQFF
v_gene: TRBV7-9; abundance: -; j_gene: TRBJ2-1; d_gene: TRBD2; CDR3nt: TGTGCCAGCAGCCCCCTAGCGGGGGGTCACAATGAGCAGTTCTTC; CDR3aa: CASSPLAGGHNEQFF
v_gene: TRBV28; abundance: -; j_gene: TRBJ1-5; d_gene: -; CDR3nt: TGTGCCAGCAGTGTGAGGAATCAGCCCCAGCATTTT; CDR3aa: CASSVRNQPQHF
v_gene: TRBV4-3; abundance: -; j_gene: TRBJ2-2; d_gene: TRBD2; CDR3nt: TGCGCCAGCAGCCAAGAAGGCGGGAGCGGCACCGGGGAGCTGTTTTTT; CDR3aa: CASSQEGGSGTGELFF
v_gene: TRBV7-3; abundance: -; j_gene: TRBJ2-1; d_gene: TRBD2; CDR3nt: TGTGCCAGCAGCTTAACTAGCGGGGTGTACAATGAGCAGTTCTTC; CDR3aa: CASSLTSGVYNEQFF
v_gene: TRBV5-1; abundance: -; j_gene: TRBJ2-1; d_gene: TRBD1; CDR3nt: TGCGCCAGCAGCGCACAGGGGAATGAGCAGTTCTTC; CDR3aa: CASSAQGNEQFF